The next 28 T cell receptor beta chains were all read from a single sample in a study of T cells in localized non-small cell lung cancer. Generated by immunoSEQ multiplex PCR, the TCRdb table keeps only in-frame clones and is missing some. Of about 33,000 clones in the sample, about 90% were seen once. This specimen was peripheral blood, taken before any cancer treatment. The receptors derive from a female donor of 60 years or more with stage I lung adenocarcinoma.

The V call is TRBV5-1, the J call TRBJ1-1, with TRBD1 matching 8 bases. CDR3 length: 16 residues. V dropped 4 bases and J dropped 0; count of bases not matched to a gene: 8. Germline CDR1 SGHRS, CDR2 YFSETQ. The CDR3 reads CASSQQGVGMNTEAFF. The DNA of the CDR3 is TGCGCCAGCAGCCAACAGGGGGTTGGGATGAACACTGAAGCTTTCTTT.

This chain uses TRBV7-9 with TRBJ2-3, with 9 positions matching TRBD2. Per germline, CDR1 SEHNR and CDR2 FQNEAQ (reference sequence). This CDR3 is built from 12 residues. V shed 8 bases and J 5 bases; nucleotides not matched to a gene: 2. The DNA of the CDR3 is TGTGCCAGCGAGCGGGGGGTAGATACGCAGTATTTT. This codes for CASERGVDTQYF.

This sequence joins TRBV6-6 and TRBJ1-2; weak D call: TRBD1 (6 bases). This CDR3 is 12 amino acids long. Per the germline V gene, CDR1 is MNHNY and CDR2 is SVGAGI (reference sequence). Trimming removed 5 bases from V and 2 bases from J, with 6 bases in between. This CDR3 is CASSGQNYGYTF. The CDR3 DNA reads as TGTGCCAGCAGTGGACAGAACTATGGCTACACCTTC.

The V gene is TRBV20-1, the J gene TRBJ1-1; 7 bases are shared with TRBD1. The CDR3 consists of 11 residues. The germline V gene has CDR1 DFQATT and CDR2 SNEGSKA (reference sequence). The ends lost 6 bases at V and 8 bases at J; junction bases unmatched: 6. CDR3 DNA: TGCAGTGCCGTTCGGGACAGCGAAGCTTTCTTT. This codes for CSAVRDSEAFF.

The chain combines TRBV7-6 with TRBJ2-7; D unclear. Germline V gene sequence: CDR1 SGHVS, CDR2 FNYEAQ. The length of the CDR3 is 11 residues. V gave up 2 bases and J gave up 4 bases, with 3 bases separating them. DNA for the CDR3: TGTGCCAGCAGCTTATATTACGAGCAGTACTTC. Amino acids: CASSLYYEQYF.

V usage is TRBV6-5 and J usage is TRBJ1-2; TRBD1 agrees at 9 bases. V shed 6 bases and J 5 bases; nucleotides not matched to a gene: 10. The length of the CDR3 is 15 residues. Germline CDR1 reads MNHEY; CDR2 reads SVGAGI. The CDR3 bases are TGTGCCAGCAGCACAGACCCCGGGACAGGGTATGGCTACACCTTC. Its translation: CASSTDPGTGYGYTF.

This clone has only one observation. This chain connects TRBV9 to TRBJ2-3; D unclear. Trimming shortened V by 4 bases and J by 2 bases, and 14 bases separated the two germline ends. This CDR3 region has 15 residues. Germline CDR1 and CDR2: SGDLS and YYNGEE. The CDR3 is CASSFYDSVTDTQYF. In DNA, the CDR3 is TGTGCCAGCAGCTTTTACGACTCCGTCACAGATACGCAGTATTTT.

The V and J genes are TRBV10-2 and TRBJ2-2; 7 bases fit TRBD1. Germline values: CDR1 WSHSY, CDR2 SAAADI. V was pared by 2 bases and J by 7 bases, with 7 bases of the junction left unmatched. The CDR3 has 15 residues. The CDR3 is CASSEGYRGVGELFF. For the CDR3, the DNA is TGCGCCAGCAGTGAGGGGTACAGGGGAGTCGGGGAGCTGTTTTTT.

The chain couples TRBV19 to TRBJ1-5; TRBD1 matches at 7 bases. This CDR3 has 14 amino acids. Per the germline V gene, CDR1 is LNHDA and CDR2 is SQIVND (reference sequence). Trimming removed 5 bases from V and 7 bases from J; junction bases left unmatched: 8. The CDR3, as DNA: TGTGCCAGTAGTTTACAGGGGTTATGGCAGCCCCAGCATTTT. This gives the protein CASSLQGLWQPQHF.

This rearrangement joins TRBV6-6 to TRBJ1-1; D unresolved. V was cut by 5 bases and J by 2 bases, with 12 bases left in between. The germline V gene encodes CDR1 MNHNY and CDR2 SVGAGI (reference sequence). This CDR3 region has 14 residues. The DNA of the CDR3 is TGTGCCAGCAGTCGACAAATTATAAACACTGAAGCTTTCTTT. Protein: CASSRQIINTEAFF.

The chain employs TRBV4-3 and TRBJ2-5, with TRBD2 as a possible D gene (6 bases). Germline V gives CDR1 LGHNA, CDR2 YSLEER. V lost 1 base, J lost 3 bases, and 6 bases lay in between. The CDR3 has 13 residues. In nucleotides, the CDR3 is TGCGCCAGCAGCCAAGCGGGGGAAGAGACCCAGTACTTC. It encodes CASSQAGEETQYF.

CDR3 region: CASSIRGGVAKNIQYF. The CDR3 coding sequence is TGTGCCAGTAGTATCCGGGGGGGAGTAGCCAAAAACATTCAGTACTTC. V is TRBV19 and J is TRBJ2-4, with 8 bases that match TRBD2. V lost 3 bases and J lost 0; bases outside the gene matches: 4. The CDR3 extends over 16 amino acids. Germline assignment: CDR1 LNHDA and CDR2 SQIVND (reference sequence).

The chain recombines TRBV7-2 with TRBJ2-7; D gene uncertain. This CDR3 is built from 15 residues. In germline, CDR1 is SGHTA, CDR2 FQGNSA. Trimming stripped 0 bases from V and 3 bases from J, with 12 bases between. CDR3 in amino acids: CASSLAIGVYYEQYF. The CDR3 region has the DNA TGTGCCAGCAGCTTAGCTATTGGGGTTTACTACGAGCAGTACTTC.

V is TRBV5-1 and J is TRBJ1-1, with 11 bases matching TRBD1. Germline values: CDR1 SGHRS, CDR2 YFSETQ. This CDR3 has 16 residues. The V segment lost 4 bases and the J segment 6 bases; nucleotides outside the gene matches: 11. CDR3 DNA: TGCGCCAGCAGCATAGGACAGGGGGCGGGATGGTCTGAAGCTTTCTTT. It translates to CASSIGQGAGWSEAFF. The full variable domain, in which reference TRBV5-1 and TRBJ1-1 provide the parts outside the CDR3, is KAGVTQTPRYLIKTRGQQVTLSCSPISGHRSVSWYQQTPGQGLQFLFEYFSETQRNKGNFPGRFSGRQFSNSRSEMNVSTLELGDSALYLCASSIGQGAGWSEAFFGQGTRLTVV.

The chain employs TRBV18 and TRBJ2-7; 7 bases line up with TRBD1. J was trimmed by 11 bases and V by 3 bases; bases with no gene match: 10. This CDR3 has 13 amino acids. CDR1 KGHSH and CDR2 LQKENI come from the germline V gene. The CDR3 loop reads CASSPGRDRWKYF. CDR3 bases: TGTGCCAGCTCACCCGGTAGGGACAGATGGAAGTACTTC.

The V gene is TRBV5-5, the J gene TRBJ1-6; TRBD1 might be the D (6 bases). The CDR3 consists of 18 residues. Germline values: CDR1 SGHKS, CDR2 YYEKEE (reference sequence). The V end was cut by 4 bases, the J end by 9 bases, with 26 bases between. In DNA form, the CDR3 reads TGTGCCAGCAGCCTATCCCCTTGGACAGACCTCTCGGGTTCACCCCTCCACTTT. Protein product: CASSLSPWTDLSGSPLHF.

V usage is TRBV6-5 and J usage is TRBJ1-1, with unresolved D. The CDR3 has 13 amino acids. Germline V gene data show CDR1 as MNHEY and CDR2 as SVGAGI. Trimming pared 2 bases from V and 1 base from J, leaving 5 bases between. The CDR3 spells CASSYRQNTEAFF. The CDR3 nucleotides are TGTGCCAGCAGTTACCGACAGAACACTGAAGCTTTCTTT.

The rearrangement links TRBV5-6 to TRBJ1-1, with no clear D. V was pared by 0 bases and J by 8 bases, with 11 bases between. Germline loops: CDR1 SGHDT, CDR2 YYEEEE. The CDR3 sequence is 13 residues long. The CDR3 sequence: CASSLGALGEAFF. The CDR3 nucleotides are TGTGCCAGCAGCTTGGGGGCGTTGGGGGAAGCTTTCTTT.

V and J are TRBV5-4 and TRBJ1-2; 10 bases align to TRBD1. Germline loops: CDR1 SGHNT, CDR2 YYREEE (reference sequence). Trimming cost V 2 bases and J 2 bases; bases outside gene matches: 3. The CDR3 consists of 15 residues. In DNA, the CDR3 is TGTGCCAGCAGCTTCCCGGGACAGGGGAACTATGGCTACACCTTC. Its protein is CASSFPGQGNYGYTF.

This chain uses TRBV6-1 with TRBJ2-5; D gene ambiguous. Germline V lookup: CDR1 MNHNS, CDR2 SASEGT. The CDR3 totals 15 residues. V lost 5 bases and J 5 bases, leaving 18 bases between the germline ends. DNA for the CDR3: TGTGCCAGCAGTCTAAACTGGCCACGAGCGGAGACCCAGTACTTC. Translation: CASSLNWPRAETQYF.

This CDR3 is CASSIHSGGSNTEAFF. In nucleotides, the CDR3 is TGTGCCAGTAGTATTCACTCAGGGGGATCGAACACTGAAGCTTTCTTT. The V call is TRBV19, the J call TRBJ1-1; 7 nucleotides match TRBD1. The CDR3 loop spans 16 amino acids. Germline V gene lookup returns CDR1 LNHDA and CDR2 SQIVND (reference sequence). The junction had 8 bases not matched to a gene; V was cut back by 3 bases and J by 1 base.

CDR3 protein: CASSSRRTNQETQYF. The DNA for the CDR3 is TGTGCCAGCAGCTCCCGCCGGACCAACCAAGAGACCCAGTACTTC. The chain combines TRBV5-5 with TRBJ2-5; D not resolved. Germline V CDR1 and CDR2: SGHKS, YYEKEE (reference sequence). The ends were cut back, 3 bases at V and 0 bases at J, with 12 bases in the middle. The CDR3 extends over 15 amino acids. The variable domain in full, with the rest retrieved from reference TRBV5-5 and TRBJ2-5, is DAGVTQSPTHLIKTRGQQVTLRCSPISGHKSVSWYQQVLGQGPQFIFQYYEKEERGRGNFPDRFSARQFPNYSSELNVNALLLGDSALYLCASSSRRTNQETQYFGPGTRLLVL.

The genes are TRBV6-5 and TRBJ2-2; TRBD1 aligns across 7 bases. The CDR3 loop spans 16 amino acids. Germline CDR1 reads MNHEY; CDR2 reads SVGAGI. With V trimmed by 0 bases and J by 5 bases, 6 bases remained unmatched. The CDR3 nucleotides read TGTGCCAGCAGTTACTCGACCGGCAGGGGGACCGGGGAGCTGTTTTTT. It translates to CASSYSTGRGTGELFF.

The count of this clone is one. The rearrangement uses TRBV7-2 and TRBJ1-3, with a weak D call TRBD1 (6 bases). V gave up 5 bases and J gave up 0 bases, with 11 bases separating them. Germline V gene data show CDR1 as SGHTA and CDR2 as FQGNSA. The CDR3 length is 15 residues. This CDR3 reads CASSRGRSSGNTIYF. CDR3 bases: TGTGCCAGCAGCCGGGGGCGGAGCTCTGGAAACACCATATATTTT. Combining the CDR3 with reference TRBV7-2 and TRBJ1-3 gives the whole variable domain GAGVSQSPSNKVTEKGKDVELRCDPISGHTALYWYRQSLGQGLEFLIYFQGNSAPDKSGLPSDRFSAERTGGSVSTLTIQRTQQEDSAVYLCASSRGRSSGNTIYFGEGSWLTVV.

This chain connects TRBV2 to TRBJ2-7; D ambiguous. Germline V CDR1 and CDR2: SNHLY, FYNNEI. V was cut by 6 bases and J by 2 bases, with 5 bases left in between. The CDR3 is 11 amino acids. CDR3 protein: CASRRAYEQYF. The CDR3, as DNA: TGTGCCAGCAGGCGAGCCTACGAGCAGTACTTC.

The gene calls are TRBV2 and TRBJ1-4; D ambiguous. The CDR3 is made up of 15 amino acids. V dropped 8 bases and J dropped 7 bases, with 20 bases sitting between them. Germline V gives CDR1 SNHLY, CDR2 FYNNEI. CDR3 residues: CASLFRPRNGEKLFF. As DNA, the CDR3 is TGTGCCAGCCTCTTCAGGCCCCGTAATGGTGAAAAACTGTTTTTT.

The V gene is TRBV9, the J gene TRBJ2-5, with a possible D match to TRBD2 (5 bases). Germline loops: CDR1 SGDLS, CDR2 YYNGEE. V lost 1 base, J lost 0 bases, and 19 bases lay in between. The CDR3 is 18 amino acids. The CDR3 region is CASSVSYSRWEYQETQYF. DNA of the CDR3: TGTGCCAGCAGCGTATCTTACTCGAGATGGGAGTACCAAGAGACCCAGTACTTC.

The rearrangement uses TRBV5-1 and TRBJ2-3; 11 bases align to TRBD2. Trimming cost V 5 bases and J 3 bases; bases outside gene matches: 8. This CDR3 region has 16 residues. CDR1 and CDR2 from the germline V gene are SGHRS and YFSETQ. The CDR3: CASRKMTSGETDTQYF. CDR3 nucleotides: TGCGCCAGCAGAAAGATGACTAGCGGGGAGACAGATACGCAGTATTTT.